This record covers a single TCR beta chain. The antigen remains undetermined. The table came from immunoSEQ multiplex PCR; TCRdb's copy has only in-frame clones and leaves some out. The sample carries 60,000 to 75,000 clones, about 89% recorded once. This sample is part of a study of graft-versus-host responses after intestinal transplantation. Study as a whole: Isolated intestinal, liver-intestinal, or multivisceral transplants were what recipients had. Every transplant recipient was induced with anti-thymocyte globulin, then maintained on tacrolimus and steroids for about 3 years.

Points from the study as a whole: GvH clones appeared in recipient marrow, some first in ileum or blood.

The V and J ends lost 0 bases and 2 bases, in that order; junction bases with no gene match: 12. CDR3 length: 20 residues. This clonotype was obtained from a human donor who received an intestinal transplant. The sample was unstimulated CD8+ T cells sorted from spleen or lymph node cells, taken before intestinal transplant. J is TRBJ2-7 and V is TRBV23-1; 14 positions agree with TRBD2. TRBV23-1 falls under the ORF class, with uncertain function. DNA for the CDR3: TGCGCCAGCAGTCAATCGAATACGGGACTAGCGGGAGAGGTTCCCTACGAGCAGTACTTC. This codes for CASSQSNTGLAGEVPYEQYF.